This entry describes one TCR beta chain. Antigen specificity is unknown. This entry is derived from a study of graft-versus-host responses after intestinal transplantation. Looking at the study overall: Each recipient received a multivisceral, liver-intestinal, or isolated intestinal graft. Tacrolimus and steroids were given for 2 to 4 years to all recipients after anti-thymocyte globulin induction.

Study conclusions and caveats: GvH clones detected in recipient marrow included some appearing first in ileum or blood. Early post-transplant HvG declines showed an association with peak circulating GvH clone levels.

The method was immunoSEQ multiplex PCR; TCRdb's version includes in-frame clones alone and lacks a portion of them. The table lists some 100,000 clones, about nine tenths of them singletons, with around 5.8% in the top ten. This TCR derives from a human donor who received an intestinal transplant. Specimen: unstimulated CD8+ T cells sorted from spleen or lymph node cells, collected before intestinal transplant.

CDR3 amino acids: CASSYSHSGANVLTF. The CDR3 nucleotides read TGTGCCAGCAGTTACTCCCACTCTGGGGCCAACGTCCTGACTTTC. V usage is TRBV6-6 and J usage is TRBJ2-6; D unclear. Trimming took off 0 bases at V and 0 bases at J, with 3 bases between the two ends. Germline V gene lookup returns CDR1 MNHNY and CDR2 SVGAGI (reference sequence). CDR3 size: 15 residues.